This T cell receptor (beta chain) was sequenced in a study of regulatory T cells in long-lasting Graves disease. Broader study findings: The persistent group shared about 2,600 public clonotypes, more than the 950 to 1,000 shared by new patients.

Construction of TCR beta libraries relied on iRepertoire HTBI primers and on Arm-PCR targeting CDR3 regions. TCRdb re-derived calls from the multiplex PCR reads in MiXCR, one entry per CDR3 protein. The sample has hundreds of thousands of distinct CDR3 sequences, approximately 29% seen once; the top ten hold 40% to 55%. Time point reported: persistent/refractory GD, antithyroid drugs over 5 years with positive TRAb. The TCR library was prepared using RNA isolated from PBMCs. A blood draw put about 9.9 milliliters of peripheral blood into EDTA tubes. Germline V lookup: CDR1 SQVTM, CDR2 ANQGSEA. The CDR3 loop spans 14 amino acids. Worth noting for this clonotype: Its antigen is unknown.

The chain recombines TRBV29-1 with TRBJ2-3, with 9 bases aligning to TRBD1. Near its end, the DNA agrees better with TRBJ2-5, so the J call may be wrong. The clonotype was recovered from a female donor with Graves disease. Material: peripheral blood mononuclear cells (PBMCs), obtained when the disease was refractory, from a patient treated with antithyroid drugs. The CDR3 DNA sequence: TGCAGCGTCGGGTTGGGACAGGGCGCCAGGACCCAGTACTTC. This codes for CSVGLGQGARTQYF.